This TCR beta chain was identified during a study of early T cells in non-severe SARS-CoV-2 infection (dated by TCRdb to the early 2020s). General notes on the study: Because TCR sequencing was done on bulk RNA from unsorted whole blood, the alpha and beta chains could not be paired. Broader findings and caveats from the paper: Matching against VDJdb was skewed toward anti-spike CD8 responses, likely underestimated virus-specific expansions, and missed private and CD4 specificities.

This was a case-control study nested in a cohort of healthcare workers in London, UK, who had nasopharyngeal swab PCR tests and blood samples taken every week. Healthcare workers were enrolled in the week of the UK lockdown, from 23 to 31 March 2020, and were followed every week for up to roughly 15 weeks. The library came from 5' RACE. Sequenced on a NextSeq 500. In the TCR library protocol, unique molecular identifiers were attached to individual cDNA molecules to correct for PCR bias and sequencing error. Both TCR alpha and beta chains were sequenced, and tight co-correlation was observed between alpha and beta sequence abundances in each sample. In the original analysis: V gene, J gene and CDR3 annotation of TCR sequences was performed with Decombinator V4. TCRs were defined as expanded if a significant change between any two time points was detected under a Poisson model with p below 0.0001. TCR abundances were normalised to the total number of TCRs sequenced per sample and were expressed as counts per million. MAIT TCRs were defined by TRAV1-2 paired with TRAJ12, TRAJ20 or TRAJ33, and iNKT TCRs by TRAV10 paired with TRAJ18. VDJdb, accessed 1 November 2021, was searched for CMV, EBV and SARS-CoV-2 annotated TCRs, excluding TCRs annotated for multiple antigens. The raw public reads went through TCRdb reprocessing: fastp at Q25, MiXCR clone calling, in-frame beta chains kept. Rows with a matching CDR3 protein are joined into one entry that keeps the most common DNA and genes. It is TCRdb's table, rather than the study itself, that gives the V and J calls and clone size. The sample data list tens of thousands of distinct CDR3 sequences, and 5.5% to 7% of these were observed just once. The ten biggest clones cover 3.4% of the sample.

This clonotype was recorded many times. No antigen is known for it. No quality values exist for individual bases; no much larger clone is one base distant. Reading from cysteine to phenylalanine, the CDR3 counts 15 amino acids. Only the CDR3 DNA stays, 45 bases, in frame from base 1. V loses 2 bases of germline sequence and J loses 0 bases, and the interval between the two ends is 10 bases. The TCR was taken from an adult who was a healthcare worker with PCR-confirmed SARS-CoV-2 infection or an uninfected control (not recorded which). This sample comprised whole blood, obtained at baseline. The rearrangement combines TRBV12-3 or TRBV12-4 with TRBJ1-1, with the D gene not clear enough to name. CDR3 sequence: CASSLLPGLNTEAFF. The nucleotides read TGTGCCAGCAGTTTACTCCCCGGGTTGAACACTGAAGCTTTCTTT.